Sequencing of this TCR beta chain was carried out in a study of CD8 T cells in Susac syndrome. Broader study findings: The study acknowledged a relatively small number of individuals in its TCR sequencing and HLA analysis.

Negative isolation yielded the CD8+ and CD4+ T cells, while FACS enriched the TEMRA cells. Random hexamers served to reverse transcribe about 0.5 to 1 ug RNA. Multiplex PCR with immunoSEQ amplified the TCR beta CDR3 across 54 Vbeta and 13 Jbeta. Each CDR3 protein is one row after TCRdb ran MiXCR on the immunoSEQ multiplex PCR reads. The sample records some 180,000 distinct CDR3 sequences, approximately 94% being singletons. With V trimmed by 2 bases and J by 7 bases, 6 bases remained unmatched. Germline V gene lookup returns CDR1 SQVTM and CDR2 ANQGSEA. The CDR3 is 13 amino acids. This clonotype came up once. What it recognizes is unknown.

The genes are TRBV29-1 and TRBJ1-2, with 8 bases fitting TRBD1. Sequencing input: CD4+ T cells from PBMCs. The sequence was collected from a human donor in good health. In DNA, the CDR3 is TGCAGCGTTGAATCTCAGGGGGCGGGTGGCTACACCTTC. Translated, it gives CSVESQGAGGYTF.